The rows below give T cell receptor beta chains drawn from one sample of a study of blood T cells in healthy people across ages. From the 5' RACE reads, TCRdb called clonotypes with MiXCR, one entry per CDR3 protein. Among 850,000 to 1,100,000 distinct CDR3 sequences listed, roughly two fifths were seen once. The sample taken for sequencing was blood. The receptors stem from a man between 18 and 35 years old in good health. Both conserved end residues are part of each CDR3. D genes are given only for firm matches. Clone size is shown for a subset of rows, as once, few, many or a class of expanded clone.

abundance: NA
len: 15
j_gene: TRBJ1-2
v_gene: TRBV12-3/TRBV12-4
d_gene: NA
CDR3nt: TGTACCAGCAGAAGGAAGGATGGGTCTCTCTATGGCTACACCTTC
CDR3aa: CTSRRKDGSLYGYTF

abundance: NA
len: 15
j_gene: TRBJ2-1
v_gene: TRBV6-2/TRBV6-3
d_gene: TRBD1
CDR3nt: TGTGCCAGCAGCCTACTACAGGGGGCAAGCAATGAGCAGTTCTTC
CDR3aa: CASSLLQGASNEQFF

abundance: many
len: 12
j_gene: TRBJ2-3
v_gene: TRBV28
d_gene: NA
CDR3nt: TGTGCCAGCAGTCTCCCAGTAGATACGCAGTATTTT
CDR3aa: CASSLPVDTQYF

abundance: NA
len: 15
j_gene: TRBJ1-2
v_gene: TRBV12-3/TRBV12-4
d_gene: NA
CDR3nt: TGTGCCAGCAGTTCCCATGGCAGGGCAATGTATGGCTACACCTTC
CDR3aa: CASSSHGRAMYGYTF

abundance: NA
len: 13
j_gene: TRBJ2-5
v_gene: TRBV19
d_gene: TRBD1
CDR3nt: TGTGCCAGTAAGGAGGACAGGGTGGCGACCCAGTACTTC
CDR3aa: CASKEDRVATQYF

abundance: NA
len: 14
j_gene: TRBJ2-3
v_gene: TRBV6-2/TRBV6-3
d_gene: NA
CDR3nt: TGTGCCAGCAGAATTGCGGGGGCCAGAGATACGCAGTATTTT
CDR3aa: CASRIAGARDTQYF

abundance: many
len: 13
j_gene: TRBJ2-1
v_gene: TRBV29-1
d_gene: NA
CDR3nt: TGCAGCGTTGCACAGGGTACCTACAATGAGCAGTTCTTC
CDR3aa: CSVAQGTYNEQFF

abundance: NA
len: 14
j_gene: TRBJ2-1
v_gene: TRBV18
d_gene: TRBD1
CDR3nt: TGTGCCAGCTCACCCCAGCAGGGGGCGAATGAGCAGTTCTTC
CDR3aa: CASSPQQGANEQFF

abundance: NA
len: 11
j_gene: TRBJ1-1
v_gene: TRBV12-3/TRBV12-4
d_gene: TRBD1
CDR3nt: TGTGCCAGCAGTTTAAACAGGGGAGCTTTCTTT
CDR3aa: CASSLNRGAFF

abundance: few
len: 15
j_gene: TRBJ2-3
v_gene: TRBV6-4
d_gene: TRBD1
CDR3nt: TGTGCCAGCAGTGACAGCGGACAGGGGGCCATTCGAATGTATTTT
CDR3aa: CASSDSGQGAIRMYF

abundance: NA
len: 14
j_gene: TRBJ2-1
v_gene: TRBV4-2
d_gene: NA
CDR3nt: TGTGCCAGCAGCCAAAGACCGGGGGGCGATGAGCAGTTCTTC
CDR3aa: CASSQRPGGDEQFF

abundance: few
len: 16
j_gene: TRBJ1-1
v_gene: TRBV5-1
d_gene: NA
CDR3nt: TGCGCCAGCAGCTCTCGGTTTCGGCAGATGTCCACTGAAGCTTTCTTT
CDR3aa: CASSSRFRQMSTEAFF

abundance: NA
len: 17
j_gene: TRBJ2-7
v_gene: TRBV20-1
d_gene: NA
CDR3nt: TGCAGTGCTCGGGCTCTCTCCGGGGATCTAGGCTACAATGAGCAGTACTTC
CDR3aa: CSARALSGDLGYNEQYF

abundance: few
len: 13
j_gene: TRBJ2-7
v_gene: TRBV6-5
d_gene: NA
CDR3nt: TGTGCCACCCTCCCGGACGGCTCCTACGAGCAGTACTTC
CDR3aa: CATLPDGSYEQYF

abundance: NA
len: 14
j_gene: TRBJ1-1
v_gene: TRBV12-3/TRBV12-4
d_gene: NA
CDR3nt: TGTGCCAGCAGTTTAGATAACGGGGTATCGGAAGCTTTCTTT
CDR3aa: CASSLDNGVSEAFF

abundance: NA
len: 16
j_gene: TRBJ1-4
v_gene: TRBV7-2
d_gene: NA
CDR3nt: TGTGCCGGCAGCCCCTCTTCCTCTGCAACTAATGAAAAACTGTTTTTT
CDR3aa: CAGSPSSSATNEKLFF

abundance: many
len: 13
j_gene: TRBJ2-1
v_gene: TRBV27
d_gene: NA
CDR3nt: TGTGCCAGCACCAAACAAAACTGGCATGAGCAGTTCTTC
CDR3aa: CASTKQNWHEQFF

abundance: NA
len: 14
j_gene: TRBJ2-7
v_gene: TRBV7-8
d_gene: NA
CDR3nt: TGTGCCAGCAACTCCCAGACTGGACCCTACGAGCAGTACTTC
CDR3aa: CASNSQTGPYEQYF

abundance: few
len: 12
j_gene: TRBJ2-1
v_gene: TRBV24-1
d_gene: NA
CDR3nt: TGTGCCACCAGTGATTTGGGCAATGAGCAGTTCTTC
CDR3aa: CATSDLGNEQFF

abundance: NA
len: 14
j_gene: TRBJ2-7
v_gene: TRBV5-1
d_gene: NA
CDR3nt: TGCGCCAGCAGCTTGGGGCAGGGACCTCACGAGCAGTACTTC
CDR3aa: CASSLGQGPHEQYF

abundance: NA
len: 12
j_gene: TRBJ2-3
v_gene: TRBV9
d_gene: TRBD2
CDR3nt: TGTGCCAGCAGCGTAGGGACTAGACTTCAGTATTTT
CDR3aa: CASSVGTRLQYF

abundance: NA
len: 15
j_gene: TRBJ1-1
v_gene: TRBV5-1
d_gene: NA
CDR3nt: TGCGCCAGCAGCCCGGGAGCGGGGCAGAACACTGAAGCTTTCTTT
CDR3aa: CASSPGAGQNTEAFF

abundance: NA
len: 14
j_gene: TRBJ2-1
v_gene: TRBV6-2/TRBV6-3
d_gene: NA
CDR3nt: TGTGCCAGCAGTTCTACCGGGCAGTACAATGAGCAGTTCTTC
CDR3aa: CASSSTGQYNEQFF

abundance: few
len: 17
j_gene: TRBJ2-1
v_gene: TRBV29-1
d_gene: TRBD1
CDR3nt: TGCAGCGTTGAAGACCCCGGACAGGGGGCGGCTTACAATGAGCAGTTCTTC
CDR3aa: CSVEDPGQGAAYNEQFF

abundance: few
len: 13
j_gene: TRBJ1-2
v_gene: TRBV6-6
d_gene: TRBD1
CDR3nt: TGTGCCAGCAGGGACGGACAGGGGGAAGGCTACACCTTC
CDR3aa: CASRDGQGEGYTF

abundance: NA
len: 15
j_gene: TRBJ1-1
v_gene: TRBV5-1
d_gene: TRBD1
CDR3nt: TGCGCCAGCAGCGCGGGACAGACCATGAACACTGAAGCTTTCTTT
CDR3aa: CASSAGQTMNTEAFF

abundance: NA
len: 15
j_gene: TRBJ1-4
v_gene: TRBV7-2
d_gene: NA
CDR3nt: TGTGCCAGCAGCTTAGCTGTTGGGGTTAATGAAAAACTGTTTTTT
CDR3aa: CASSLAVGVNEKLFF

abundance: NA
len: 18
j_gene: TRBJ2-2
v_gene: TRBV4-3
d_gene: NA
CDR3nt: TGCGCCAGCAGTCAAGGCCCTATGACGGGGGACGATACCGGGGAGCTGTTTTTT
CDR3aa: CASSQGPMTGDDTGELFF

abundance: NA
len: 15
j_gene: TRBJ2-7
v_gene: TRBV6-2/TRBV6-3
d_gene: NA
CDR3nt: TGTGCCAGCAGGACGACTAGAATATCCTACAATGAGCAGTACTTC
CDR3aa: CASRTTRISYNEQYF

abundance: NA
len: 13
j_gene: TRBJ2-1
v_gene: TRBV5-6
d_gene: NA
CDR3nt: TGTGCCAGCAGCAAGGGACGTACCAATGAGCAGTTCTTC
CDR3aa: CASSKGRTNEQFF

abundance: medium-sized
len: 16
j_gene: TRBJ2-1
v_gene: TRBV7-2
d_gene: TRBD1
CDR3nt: TGTGCCAGCAGCTTATCTCCGACAGGGGCGAACAATGAGCAGTTCTTC
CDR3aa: CASSLSPTGANNEQFF

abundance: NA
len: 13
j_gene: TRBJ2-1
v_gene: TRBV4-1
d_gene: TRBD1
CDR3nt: TGCGCCAGCGGGACAGGGGGCTTAAATGGGCAGTTCTTC
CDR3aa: CASGTGGLNGQFF

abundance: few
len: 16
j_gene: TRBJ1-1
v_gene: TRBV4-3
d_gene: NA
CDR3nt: TGCGCCAGCAGCCAAGATGAGGGCAGGGAGAACACTGAAGCTTTCTTT
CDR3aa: CASSQDEGRENTEAFF

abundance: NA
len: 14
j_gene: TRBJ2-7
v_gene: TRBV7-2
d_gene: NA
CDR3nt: TGTGCCAGCAGCTTATATCCAGGATACAATGAGCAGTACTTC
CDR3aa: CASSLYPGYNEQYF

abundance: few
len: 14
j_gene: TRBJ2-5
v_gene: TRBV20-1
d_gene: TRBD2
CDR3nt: TGCAGTGCTGAGTCTAGCGGGGGACAAGAGACCCAGTACTTC
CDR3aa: CSAESSGGQETQYF

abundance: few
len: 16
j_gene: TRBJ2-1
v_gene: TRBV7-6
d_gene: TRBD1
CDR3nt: TGTGCCAGCAGCTCCGAAAAGCCGGGACAGTACAATGAGCAGTTCTTC
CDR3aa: CASSSEKPGQYNEQFF

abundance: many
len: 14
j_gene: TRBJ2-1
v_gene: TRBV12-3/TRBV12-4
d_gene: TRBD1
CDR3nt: TGTGCCAGCCTCGACAGGGTCCATTCAAATGAGCAGTTCTTC
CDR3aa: CASLDRVHSNEQFF

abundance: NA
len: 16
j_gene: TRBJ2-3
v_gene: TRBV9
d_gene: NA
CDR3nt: TGTGCCAGCAGCCCAGTGGGGGGGCGCAGCACAGGTACGCAGTATTTT
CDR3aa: CASSPVGGRSTGTQYF

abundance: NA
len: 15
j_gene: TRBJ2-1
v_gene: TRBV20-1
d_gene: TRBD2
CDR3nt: TGCAGTGCTAGACGCGGGGGGGCCGAGACAGATGAGCAGTTCTTC
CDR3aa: CSARRGGAETDEQFF

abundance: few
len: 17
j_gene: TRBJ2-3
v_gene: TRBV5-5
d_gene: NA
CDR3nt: TGTGCCAGCAGCTTGGCCCACGGCAGGGCGGTAACAGATACGCAGTATTTT
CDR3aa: CASSLAHGRAVTDTQYF

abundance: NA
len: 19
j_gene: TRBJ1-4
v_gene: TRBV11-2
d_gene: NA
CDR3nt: TGTGCCAGCAGCAGAGGACAGTATCCTTCCTCTGGGAGGGGTGAAAAACTGTTTTTT
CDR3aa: CASSRGQYPSSGRGEKLFF

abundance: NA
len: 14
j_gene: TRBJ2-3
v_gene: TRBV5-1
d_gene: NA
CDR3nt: TGCGCCAGCACCCCTGGAGCTAGCACAGATACGCAGTATTTT
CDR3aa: CASTPGASTDTQYF

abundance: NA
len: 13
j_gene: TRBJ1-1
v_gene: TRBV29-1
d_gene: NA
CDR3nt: TGCAGCGTTCCGGGCCCATTGAACACTGAAGCTTTCTTT
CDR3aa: CSVPGPLNTEAFF

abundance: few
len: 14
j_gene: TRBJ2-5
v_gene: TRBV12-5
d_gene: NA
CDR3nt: TGTGCTAGTGGTTTGCTTTCTAGCGTCAATGAGCAGTACTTC
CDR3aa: CASGLLSSVNEQYF

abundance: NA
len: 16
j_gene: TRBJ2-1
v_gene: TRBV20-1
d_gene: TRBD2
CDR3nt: TGCAGTGCTAGAGACCTAAGCCAGCGGGACTACAATGGGCAGTTCTTC
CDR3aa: CSARDLSQRDYNGQFF

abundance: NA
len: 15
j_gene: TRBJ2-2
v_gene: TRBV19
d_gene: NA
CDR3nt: TGTGCCAGTAGTATCACTAGGGATCCCACCGGGGAGCTGTTTTTT
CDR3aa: CASSITRDPTGELFF

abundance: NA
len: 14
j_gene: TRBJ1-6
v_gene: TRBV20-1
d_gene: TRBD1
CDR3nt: TGCAGTGCAGAGGACAGGGGACTTCATTCACCCCTCCACTTT
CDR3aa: CSAEDRGLHSPLHF

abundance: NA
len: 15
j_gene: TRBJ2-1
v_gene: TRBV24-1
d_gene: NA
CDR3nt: TGTGCCACCAGTGATGTCAATAGCTCCTACAATGAGCAGTTCTTC
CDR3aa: CATSDVNSSYNEQFF

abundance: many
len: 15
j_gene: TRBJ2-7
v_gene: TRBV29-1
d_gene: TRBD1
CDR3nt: TGCAGCGTTGAAGGCACCGGGACAGGGTTTGTCGAGCAGTACTTC
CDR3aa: CSVEGTGTGFVEQYF

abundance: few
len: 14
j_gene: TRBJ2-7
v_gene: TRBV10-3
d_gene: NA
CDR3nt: TGTGCCATCAGTGATTTGGACCCCTCCTACGAGCAGTACTTC
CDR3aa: CAISDLDPSYEQYF

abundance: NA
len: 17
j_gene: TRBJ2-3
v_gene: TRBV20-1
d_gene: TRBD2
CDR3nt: TGCAGTGCTAGTCCCCCTAGCGGGGGGGCTAGCACAGATACGCAGTATTTT
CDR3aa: CSASPPSGGASTDTQYF

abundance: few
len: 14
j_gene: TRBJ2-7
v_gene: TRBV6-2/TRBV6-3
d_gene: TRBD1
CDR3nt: TGTGCCGGAGAAACAGGGGGCGGCTACAATGAGCAGTACTTC
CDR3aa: CAGETGGGYNEQYF

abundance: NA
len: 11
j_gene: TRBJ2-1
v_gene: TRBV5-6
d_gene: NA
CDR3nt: TGTGCCAGCAGCTTTACAATAGAGCAGTTCTTC
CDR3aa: CASSFTIEQFF